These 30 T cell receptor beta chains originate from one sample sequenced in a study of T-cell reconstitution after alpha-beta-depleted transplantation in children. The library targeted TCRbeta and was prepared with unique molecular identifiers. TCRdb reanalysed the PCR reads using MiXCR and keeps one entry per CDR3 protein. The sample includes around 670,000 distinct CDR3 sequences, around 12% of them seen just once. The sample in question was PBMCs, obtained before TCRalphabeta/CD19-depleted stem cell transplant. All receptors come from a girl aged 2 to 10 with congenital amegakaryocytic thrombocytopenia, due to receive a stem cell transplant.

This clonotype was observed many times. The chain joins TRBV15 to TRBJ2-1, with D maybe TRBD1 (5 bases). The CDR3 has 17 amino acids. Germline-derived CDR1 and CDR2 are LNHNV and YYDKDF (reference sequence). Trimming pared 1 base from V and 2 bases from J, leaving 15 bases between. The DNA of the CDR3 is TGTGCCACCAGCAGAGTCACAGGTTATTATACCTACAATGAGCAGTTCTTC. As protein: CATSRVTGYYTYNEQFF.

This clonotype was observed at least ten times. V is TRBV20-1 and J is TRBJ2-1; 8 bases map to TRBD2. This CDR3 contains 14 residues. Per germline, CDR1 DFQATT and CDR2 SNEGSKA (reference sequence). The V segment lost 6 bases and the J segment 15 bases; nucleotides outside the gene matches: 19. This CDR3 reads CSAQASLISGARFF. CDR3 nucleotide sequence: TGCAGTGCCCAAGCAAGCTTAATTAGCGGGGCGCGGTTCTTC.

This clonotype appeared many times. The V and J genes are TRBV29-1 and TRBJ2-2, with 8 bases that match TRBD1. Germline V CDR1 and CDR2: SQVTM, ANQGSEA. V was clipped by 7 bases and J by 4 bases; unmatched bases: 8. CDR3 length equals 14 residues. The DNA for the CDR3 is TGCAGCGCTAAGACAGGGGCGAGCACCGGGGAGCTGTTTTTT. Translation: CSAKTGASTGELFF.

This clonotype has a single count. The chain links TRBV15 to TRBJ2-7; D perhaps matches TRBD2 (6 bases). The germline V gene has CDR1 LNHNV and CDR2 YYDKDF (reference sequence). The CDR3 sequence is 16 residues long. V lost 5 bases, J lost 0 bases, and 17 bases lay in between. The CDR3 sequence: CATSDKGTGVSYEQYF. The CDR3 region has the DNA TGTGCCACCAGCGATAAAGGGACTGGGGTCTCCTACGAGCAGTACTTC.

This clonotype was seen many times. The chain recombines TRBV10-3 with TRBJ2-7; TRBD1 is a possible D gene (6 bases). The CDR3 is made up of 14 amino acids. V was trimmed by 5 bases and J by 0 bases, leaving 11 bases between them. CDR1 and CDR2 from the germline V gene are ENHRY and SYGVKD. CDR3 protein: CAISRQESSYEQYF. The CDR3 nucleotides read TGTGCCATCAGTAGACAGGAAAGCTCCTACGAGCAGTACTTC.

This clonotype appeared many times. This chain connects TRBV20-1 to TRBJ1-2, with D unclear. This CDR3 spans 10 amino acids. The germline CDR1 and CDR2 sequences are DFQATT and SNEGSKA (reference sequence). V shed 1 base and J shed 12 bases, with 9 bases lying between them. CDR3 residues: CSARGPLDTF. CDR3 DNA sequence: TGCAGTGCTAGAGGGCCCTTGGACACCTTC.

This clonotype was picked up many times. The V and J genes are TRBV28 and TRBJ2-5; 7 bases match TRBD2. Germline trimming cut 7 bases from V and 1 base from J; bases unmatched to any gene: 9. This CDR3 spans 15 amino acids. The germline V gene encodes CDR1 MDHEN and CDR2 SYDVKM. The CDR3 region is CASTLRSSGQETQYF. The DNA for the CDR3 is TGTGCCAGCACACTACGGTCTAGCGGCCAAGAGACCCAGTACTTC. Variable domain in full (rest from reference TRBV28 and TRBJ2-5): DVKVTQSSRYLVKRTGEKVFLECVQDMDHENMFWYRQDPGLGLRLIYFSYDVKMKEKGDIPEGYSVSREKKERFSLILESASTNQTSMYLCASTLRSSGQETQYFGPGTRLLVL.

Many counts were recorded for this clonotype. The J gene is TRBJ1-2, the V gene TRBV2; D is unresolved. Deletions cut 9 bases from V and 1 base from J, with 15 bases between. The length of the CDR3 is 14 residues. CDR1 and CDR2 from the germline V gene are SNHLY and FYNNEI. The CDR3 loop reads CASVLEYHNYGYTF. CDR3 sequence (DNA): TGTGCCAGTGTGCTGGAGTACCATAACTATGGCTACACCTTC.

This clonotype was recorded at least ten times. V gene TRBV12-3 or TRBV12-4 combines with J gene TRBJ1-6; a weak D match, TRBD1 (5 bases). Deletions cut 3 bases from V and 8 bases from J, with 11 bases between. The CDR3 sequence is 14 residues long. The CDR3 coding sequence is TGTGCCAGCAGTTTTGGAGGGGCTGATTCACCCCTCCACTTT. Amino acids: CASSFGGADSPLHF.

The CDR3 sequence is CSAAGGVGEQYF. CDR3 in DNA: TGCAGTGCTGCTGGGGGGGTTGGCGAGCAGTACTTC. The V and J genes are TRBV20-1 and TRBJ2-7, with 7 bases that match TRBD2. The CDR3 contains 12 residues. CDR1 is DFQATT and CDR2 is SNEGSKA in the germline V gene (reference sequence). Trimming at V came to 5 bases and at J to 6 bases, leaving 7 bases not matched to a gene.

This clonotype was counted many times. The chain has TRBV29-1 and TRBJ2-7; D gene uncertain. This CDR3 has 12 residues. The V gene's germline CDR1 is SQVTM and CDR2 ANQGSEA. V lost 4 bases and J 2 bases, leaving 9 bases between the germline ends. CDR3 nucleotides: TGCAGCGTTGGGGTCAGCACCTACGAGCAGTACTTC. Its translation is CSVGVSTYEQYF.

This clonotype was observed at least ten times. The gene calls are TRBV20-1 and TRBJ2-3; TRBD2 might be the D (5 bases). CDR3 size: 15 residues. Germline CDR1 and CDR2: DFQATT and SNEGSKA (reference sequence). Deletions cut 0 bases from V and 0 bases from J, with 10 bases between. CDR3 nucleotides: TGCAGTGCTAGAGAAGGGTCTAGCAGCACAGATACGCAGTATTTT. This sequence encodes CSAREGSSSTDTQYF.

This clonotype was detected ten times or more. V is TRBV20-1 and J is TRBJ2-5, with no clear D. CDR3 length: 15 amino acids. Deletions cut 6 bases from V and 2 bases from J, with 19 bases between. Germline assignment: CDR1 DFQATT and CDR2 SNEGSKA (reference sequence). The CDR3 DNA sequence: TGCAGTGCCAAGGCGGCTGTATACTTACAAGAGACCCAGTACTTC. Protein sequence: CSAKAAVYLQETQYF.

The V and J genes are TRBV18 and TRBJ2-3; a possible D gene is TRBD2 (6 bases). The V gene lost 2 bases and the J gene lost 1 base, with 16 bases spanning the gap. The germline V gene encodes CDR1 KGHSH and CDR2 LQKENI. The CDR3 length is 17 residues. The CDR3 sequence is CASSPTRGGIGTDTQYF. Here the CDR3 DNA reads TGTGCCAGCTCACCAACCCGCGGCGGGATCGGCACAGATACGCAGTATTTT. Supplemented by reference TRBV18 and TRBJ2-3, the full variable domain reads NAGVMQNPRHLVRRRGQEARLRCSPMKGHSHVYWYRQLPEEGLKFMVYLQKENIIDESGMPKERFSAEFPKEGPSILRIQQVVRGDSAAYFCASSPTRGGIGTDTQYFGPGTRLTVL.

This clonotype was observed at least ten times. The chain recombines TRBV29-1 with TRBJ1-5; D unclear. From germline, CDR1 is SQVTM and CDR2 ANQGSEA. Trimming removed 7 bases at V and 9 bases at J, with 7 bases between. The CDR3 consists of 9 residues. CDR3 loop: CSENRPQHF. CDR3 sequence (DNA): TGCAGCGAAAATAGGCCCCAGCATTTT.

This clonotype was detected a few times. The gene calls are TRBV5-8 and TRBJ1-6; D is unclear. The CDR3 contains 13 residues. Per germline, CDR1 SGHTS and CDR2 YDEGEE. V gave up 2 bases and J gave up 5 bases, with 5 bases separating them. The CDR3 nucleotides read TGTGCCAGCAGCTTCGTGCATAATTCACCCCTCCACTTT. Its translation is CASSFVHNSPLHF.

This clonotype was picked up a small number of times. The CDR3 reads CASTQIPHEQYF. CDR3 DNA sequence: TGTGCCAGCACGCAGATTCCGCACGAGCAGTACTTC. J is TRBJ2-7 and V is TRBV7-9; D remains ambiguous. Germline V gene data show CDR1 as SEHNR and CDR2 as FQNEAQ (reference sequence). The V end was cut by 7 bases, the J end by 5 bases, with 12 bases between. The CDR3 totals 12 residues.

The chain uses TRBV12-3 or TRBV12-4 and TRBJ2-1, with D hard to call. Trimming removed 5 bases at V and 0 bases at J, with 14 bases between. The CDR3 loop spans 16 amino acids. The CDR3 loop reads CASSPPISTSYNEQFF. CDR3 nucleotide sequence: TGTGCCAGCAGTCCCCCGATAAGTACCTCCTACAATGAGCAGTTCTTC.

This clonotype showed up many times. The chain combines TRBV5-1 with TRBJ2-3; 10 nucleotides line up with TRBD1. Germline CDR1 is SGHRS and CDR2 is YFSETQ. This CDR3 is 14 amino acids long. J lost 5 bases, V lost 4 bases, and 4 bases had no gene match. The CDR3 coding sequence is TGCGCCAGCAGCGGGACAGGGGCGGAAGATACGCAGTATTTT. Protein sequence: CASSGTGAEDTQYF.

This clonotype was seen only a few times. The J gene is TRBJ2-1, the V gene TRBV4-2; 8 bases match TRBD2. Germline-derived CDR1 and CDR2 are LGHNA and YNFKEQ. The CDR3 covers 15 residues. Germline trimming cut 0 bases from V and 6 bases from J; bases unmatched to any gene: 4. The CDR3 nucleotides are TGTGCCAGCAGCCAAGACCCCGGACTAGCCAATGAGCAGTTCTTC. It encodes CASSQDPGLANEQFF.

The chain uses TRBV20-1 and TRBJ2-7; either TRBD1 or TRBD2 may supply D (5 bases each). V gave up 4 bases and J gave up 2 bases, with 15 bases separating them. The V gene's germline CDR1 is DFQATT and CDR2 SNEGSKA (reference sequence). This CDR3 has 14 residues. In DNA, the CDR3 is TGCAGTGCTAAGGGACGTAACGCGGCCTACGAGCAGTACTTC. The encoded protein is CSAKGRNAAYEQYF.

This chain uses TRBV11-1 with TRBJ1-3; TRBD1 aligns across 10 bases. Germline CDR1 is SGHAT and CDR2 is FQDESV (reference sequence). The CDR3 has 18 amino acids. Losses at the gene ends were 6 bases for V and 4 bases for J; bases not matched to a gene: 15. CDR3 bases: TGTGCCAGCAGTTCTTCTCCGGGACAGGGGCTGTGGGGAAACACCATATATTTT. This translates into CASSSSPGQGLWGNTIYF.

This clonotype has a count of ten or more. CDR3 sequence (DNA): TGTGCCATCAGTGAGTCGAGGGTTGGGACCAAGGTGGATGGCTACACCTTC. Translating it yields CAISESRVGTKVDGYTF. The genes are TRBV10-3 and TRBJ1-2, with TRBD1 as a possible D gene (5 bases). CDR3 length: 17 residues. In germline, CDR1 is ENHRY, CDR2 SYGVKD. Trimming pared 0 bases from V and 6 bases from J, leaving 20 bases between.

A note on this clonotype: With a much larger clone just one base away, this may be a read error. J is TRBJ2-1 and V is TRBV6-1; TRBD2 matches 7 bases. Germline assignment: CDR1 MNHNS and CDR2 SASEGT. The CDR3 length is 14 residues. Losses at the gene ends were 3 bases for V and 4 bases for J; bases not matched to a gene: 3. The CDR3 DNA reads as TGTGCCAGCAGTGAGCGGGAGCGTTACAATGAGCAGTTCTTC. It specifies CASSERERYNEQFF.

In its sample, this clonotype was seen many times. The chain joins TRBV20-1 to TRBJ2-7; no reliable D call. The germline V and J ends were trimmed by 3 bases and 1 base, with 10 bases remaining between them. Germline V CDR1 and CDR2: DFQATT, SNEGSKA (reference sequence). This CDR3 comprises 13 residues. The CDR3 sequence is CSASRAPSYEQYF. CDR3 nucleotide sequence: TGCAGTGCTAGCCGGGCCCCTTCCTACGAGCAGTACTTC.

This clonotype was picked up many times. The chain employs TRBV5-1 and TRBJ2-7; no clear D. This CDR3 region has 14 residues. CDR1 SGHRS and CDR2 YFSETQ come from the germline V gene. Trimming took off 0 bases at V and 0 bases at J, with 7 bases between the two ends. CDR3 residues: CASSLGPFSYEQYF. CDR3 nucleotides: TGCGCCAGCAGCTTGGGGCCGTTCTCCTACGAGCAGTACTTC. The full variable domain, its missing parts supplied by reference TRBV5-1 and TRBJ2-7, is KAGVTQTPRYLIKTRGQQVTLSCSPISGHRSVSWYQQTPGQGLQFLFEYFSETQRNKGNFPGRFSGRQFSNSRSEMNVSTLELGDSALYLCASSLGPFSYEQYFGPGTRLTVT.

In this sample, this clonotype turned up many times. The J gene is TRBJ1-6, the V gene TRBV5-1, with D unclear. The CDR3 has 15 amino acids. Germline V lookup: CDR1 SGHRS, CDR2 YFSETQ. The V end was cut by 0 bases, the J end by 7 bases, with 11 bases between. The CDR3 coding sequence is TGCGCCAGCAGCTTGGGGTCCAGCTTCAATTCACCCCTCCACTTT. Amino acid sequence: CASSLGSSFNSPLHF.

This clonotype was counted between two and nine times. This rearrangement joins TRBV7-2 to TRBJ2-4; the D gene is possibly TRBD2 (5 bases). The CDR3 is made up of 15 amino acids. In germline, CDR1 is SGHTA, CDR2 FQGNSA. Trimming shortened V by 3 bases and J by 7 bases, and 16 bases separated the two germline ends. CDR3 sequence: CASSLVGVAPNIQYF. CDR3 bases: TGTGCCAGCAGCTTGGTCGGGGTAGCCCCTAACATTCAGTACTTC.

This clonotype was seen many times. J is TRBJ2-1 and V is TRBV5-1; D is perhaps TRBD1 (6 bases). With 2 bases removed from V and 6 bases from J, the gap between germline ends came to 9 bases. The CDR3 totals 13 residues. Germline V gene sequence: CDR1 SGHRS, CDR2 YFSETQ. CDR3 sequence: CASSFRDTNEQFF. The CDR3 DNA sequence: TGCGCCAGCAGCTTCCGGGACACCAATGAGCAGTTCTTC.

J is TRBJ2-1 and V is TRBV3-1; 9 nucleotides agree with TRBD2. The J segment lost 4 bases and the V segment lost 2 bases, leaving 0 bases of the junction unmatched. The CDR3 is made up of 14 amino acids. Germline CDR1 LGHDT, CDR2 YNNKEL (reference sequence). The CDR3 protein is CASSQLAGYNEQFF. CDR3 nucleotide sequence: TGTGCCAGCAGCCAACTAGCGGGATACAATGAGCAGTTCTTC.